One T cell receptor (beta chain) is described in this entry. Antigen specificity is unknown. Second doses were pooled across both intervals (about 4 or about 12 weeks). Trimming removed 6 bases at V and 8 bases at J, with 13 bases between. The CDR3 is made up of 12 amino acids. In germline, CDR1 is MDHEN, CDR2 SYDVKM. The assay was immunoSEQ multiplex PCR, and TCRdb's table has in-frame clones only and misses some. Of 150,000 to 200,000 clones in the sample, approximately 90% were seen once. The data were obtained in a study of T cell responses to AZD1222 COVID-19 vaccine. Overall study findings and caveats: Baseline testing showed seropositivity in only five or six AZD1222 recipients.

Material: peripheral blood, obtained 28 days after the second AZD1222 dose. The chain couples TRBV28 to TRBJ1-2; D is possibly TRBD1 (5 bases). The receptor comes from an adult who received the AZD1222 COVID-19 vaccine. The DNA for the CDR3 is TGTGCCAGCAGGGACGGGACCTGGGGCTACACCTTC. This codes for CASRDGTWGYTF.